This TCR beta chain appears in the sequencing data of a study of CD8+CD57+ T cells in acquired aplastic anemia. Study results and limitations: Some 29 CD8+ CDR3 sequences were shared between patients and controls.

CDR3 length: 13 amino acids. J was trimmed by 8 bases and V by 5 bases; bases with no gene match: 8. The germline gives CDR1 SGHTA, CDR2 FQGTGA. This clonotype showed up just a few times. Its antigen is currently unknown. The study profiled TCR beta VDJ and CDR3 using genomic DNA as template. MiXCR, run by TCRdb on the reads, gives a single entry per CDR3 protein. Here the sample spans under 350,000 distinct CDR3 sequences, 45% to 65% being singletons. An expansion of CD8+CD57+ cells by flow cytometry had been shown in patients chosen for sequencing. V usage is TRBV7-3 and J usage is TRBJ1-2; TRBD1 matches 7 bases. Input material: sorted CD4+, CD8+, or CD8+CD57+ T cells (not recorded which) from PBMCs. The sequence came from a human donor with aplastic anemia. In nucleotides, the CDR3 is TGTGCCAGCAGCCCCAGCACAGGGGTCGGCTACACCTTC. This gives the protein CASSPSTGVGYTF.